The 17 T cell receptor beta chains listed next were all sequenced from one sample in a study of T cells in Graves' hyperthyroidism and ophthalmopathy. TCR beta CDR3 sequences were amplified from RNA transcripts. Carried out on the TCR CDR3, a first-round RT-PCR used the HTBI primer set. TCRdb fed the multiplex PCR reads into MiXCR, producing one record per CDR3 protein. Among roughly 500,000 distinct CDR3 sequences listed, approximately 16% were seen once. The source material was blood. These receptors all stem from a woman aged 25 to 39 with Graves' ophthalmopathy.

This clonotype was seen ten or more times. The chain combines TRBV6-1 with TRBJ2-1; 8 nucleotides align to TRBD1. The CDR3 spans 15 residues. With 6 bases clipped from V and 4 bases from J, the junction kept 8 bases outside the gene matches. CDR1 and CDR2 (germline): MNHNS, SASEGT. For the CDR3, the DNA is TGTGCCAGCAGCGATACAGGGGGACCGTACAATGAGCAGTTCTTC. It yields the protein CASSDTGGPYNEQFF.

This clonotype has ten or more counts. The chain carries TRBV6-1 and TRBJ1-2, with D uncertain. From germline, CDR1 is MNHNS and CDR2 SASEGT. This CDR3 is built from 13 residues. V was trimmed by 5 bases and J by 5 bases, leaving 12 bases between them. The CDR3 is CASSPRSEYGYTF. Here the CDR3 DNA reads TGTGCCAGCAGTCCTCGATCGGAGTATGGCTACACCTTC.

V and J are TRBV20-1 and TRBJ2-7; 10 nucleotides align to TRBD1. The CDR3 has 14 residues. V lost 7 bases to trimming and J lost 6 bases; unmatched junction nucleotides: 12. Germline V gene data show CDR1 as DFQATT and CDR2 as SNEGSKA (reference sequence). In DNA form, the CDR3 reads TGCAGTGTTCAGACAGGGGGCCCTTGGGCCGAGCAGTACTTC. It yields the protein CSVQTGGPWAEQYF.

This clonotype was detected ten times or more. V gene TRBV24-1 combines with J gene TRBJ2-7; D is ambiguous. This CDR3 has 13 residues. V lost 3 bases and J lost 3, with 8 bases in between. Per germline, CDR1 KGHDR and CDR2 SFDVKD. CDR3 in amino acids: CATSDTRSYEQYF. In DNA, the CDR3 is TGTGCCACCAGTGATACCCGAAGCTACGAGCAGTACTTC.

This clonotype showed up just a few times. This chain joins TRBV7-9 and TRBJ2-7; D tentatively fits TRBD1 or TRBD2 (6 bases each). The CDR3 runs 14 residues. Germline V gene lookup returns CDR1 SEHNR and CDR2 FQNEAQ (reference sequence). V was cut by 4 bases and J by 2 bases, with 12 bases left in between. CDR3 nucleotides: TGTGCCAGCAGCTCGCACAGGGAGGCCTACGAGCAGTACTTC. Its protein is CASSSHREAYEQYF.

This clonotype was seen ten or more times. The CDR3 DNA reads TGCAGTGCTAGGGCCGAGGGGCTTATCGAGCAGTACTTC. This gives the protein CSARAEGLIEQYF. The rearrangement links TRBV20-1 to TRBJ2-7, with D possibly being TRBD1 or TRBD2 (5 bases each). The CDR3 is 13 amino acids. CDR1 and CDR2 from the germline V gene are DFQATT and SNEGSKA (reference sequence). Trimming cost V 3 bases and J 6 bases, with 15 bases left between them.

This clonotype occurred a few times. The chain uses TRBV6-2 or TRBV6-3 and TRBJ1-2; TRBD1 matches at 8 bases. V lost 2 bases, J lost 3 bases, and 8 bases stayed unmatched. Germline loops: CDR1 MNHEY, CDR2 SVGEGT. This CDR3 comprises 16 residues. The CDR3 coding sequence is TGTGCCAGCAGTTACAGGACAGGGATCGCCGACTATGGCTACACCTTC. This codes for CASSYRTGIADYGYTF.

This clonotype showed up just a few times. The chain carries TRBV5-6 and TRBJ1-1; no definite D call. This CDR3 is 16 amino acids long. From germline, CDR1 is SGHDT and CDR2 YYEEEE. V lost 1 base to trimming and J lost 0 bases, with 13 bases between them. For the CDR3, the DNA is TGTGCCAGCAGCTTGCCCCCTGCCCTTATGAACACTGAAGCTTTCTTT. It translates to CASSLPPALMNTEAFF.

This clonotype was counted many times. V usage is TRBV20-1 and J usage is TRBJ2-7; perhaps TRBD1 as D (6 bases). V was clipped by 5 bases and J by 3 bases, with 14 bases between them. The length of the CDR3 is 13 residues. Germline V CDR1 and CDR2: DFQATT, SNEGSKA (reference sequence). CDR3 DNA sequence: TGCAGTGCTCACCGGGACAAGAACTACGAGCAGTACTTC. It is translated as CSAHRDKNYEQYF.

Only a few counts were recorded for this clonotype. The chain recombines TRBV20-1 with TRBJ2-7; D remains unclear. This CDR3 region has 11 residues. Deletions cut 5 bases from V and 3 bases from J, with 8 bases between. Germline assignment: CDR1 DFQATT and CDR2 SNEGSKA (reference sequence). CDR3 sequence: CSAEDGYEQYF. CDR3 nucleotide sequence: TGCAGTGCTGAGGACGGCTACGAGCAGTACTTC.

This clonotype occurred a few times. The chain joins TRBV20-1 to TRBJ1-5; weak D call: TRBD1 (5 bases). This CDR3 has 13 amino acids. Germline loops: CDR1 DFQATT, CDR2 SNEGSKA (reference sequence). The CDR3, as DNA: TGCGCCCAAAGCAGGGAGGGGAATCAGCCCCAGCATTTT. Translation: CAQSREGNQPQHF.

This clonotype has a count of ten or more. The chain uses TRBV25-1 and TRBJ2-3; D assignment may be TRBD1 or TRBD2 (5 bases each). The V gene lost 5 bases and the J gene lost 0 bases, with 12 bases spanning the gap. CDR1 and CDR2 (germline): MGHDK, SYGVNS. The CDR3 length is 15 residues. The CDR3 spells CASSLGDSSTDTQYF. CDR3 nucleotide sequence: TGTGCCAGCAGTCTGGGGGATTCTAGCACAGATACGCAGTATTTT. Looking up the rest from reference TRBV25-1 and TRBJ2-3 gives the full variable domain: EADIYQTPRYLVIGTGKKITLECSQTMGHDKMYWYQQDPGMELHLIHYSYGVNSTEKGDLSSESTVSRIRTEHFPLTLESARPSHTSQYLCASSLGDSSTDTQYFGPGTRLTVL.

This clonotype appeared many times. The chain uses TRBV6-2 or TRBV6-3 and TRBJ2-1; a weak D match, TRBD2 (6 bases). The CDR3 covers 16 residues. The V end was cut by 7 bases, the J end by 0 bases, with 16 bases between. Looked up from germline, CDR1 is MNHEY and CDR2 is SVGEGT. CDR3 residues: CASTISGISSYNEQFF. The CDR3 nucleotides read TGTGCCAGCACCATTAGCGGTATTAGCTCCTACAATGAGCAGTTCTTC.

This chain connects TRBV5-5 to TRBJ1-2, with 9 bases aligning to TRBD1. This CDR3 is built from 19 residues. Germline V gene lookup returns CDR1 SGHKS and CDR2 YYEKEE (reference sequence). Trimming cost V 4 bases and J 0 bases; bases outside gene matches: 16. CDR3 amino acids: CASSPIFRDRVLANYGYTF. In DNA form, the CDR3 reads TGTGCCAGCAGCCCTATCTTCCGGGACAGGGTTCTCGCTAACTATGGCTACACCTTC. Full variable domain (remainder filled in from reference TRBV5-5 and TRBJ1-2): DAGVTQSPTHLIKTRGQQVTLRCSPISGHKSVSWYQQVLGQGPQFIFQYYEKEERGRGNFPDRFSARQFPNYSSELNVNALLLGDSALYLCASSPIFRDRVLANYGYTFGSGTRLTVV.

This clonotype was observed once. This chain uses TRBV6-1 with TRBJ2-1, with D perhaps being TRBD1 or TRBD2 (5 bases each). V gave up 2 bases and J gave up 8 bases, with 16 bases separating them. This CDR3 has 15 amino acids. CDR1 is MNHNS, CDR2 SASEGT, per germline. DNA of the CDR3: TGTGCCAGCAGTGAATCTGCGGGCAGGGCCCATGAGCAGTTCTTC. Translation: CASSESAGRAHEQFF.

The CDR3 sequence is CASSRVVGGYEQYF. The CDR3 nucleotides are TGTGCCAGCAGCCGAGTCGTGGGGGGGTACGAGCAGTACTTC. The chain carries TRBV28 and TRBJ2-7; 7 bases fit TRBD2. With 6 bases clipped from V and 4 bases from J, the junction kept 9 bases outside the gene matches. This CDR3 is built from 14 residues. Per the germline V gene, CDR1 is MDHEN and CDR2 is SYDVKM.

This clonotype was seen more than once but under ten times. The V call is TRBV29-1, the J call TRBJ2-5; 14 positions agree with TRBD2. Trimming cost V 7 bases and J 5 bases; bases outside gene matches: 12. The CDR3 extends over 16 amino acids. CDR1 is SQVTM and CDR2 is ANQGSEA in the germline V gene. Here the CDR3 DNA reads TGCAGCGGGGGAGGGACTAGCGGGAGTCAAGGGGAGACCCAGTACTTC. Its translation: CSGGGTSGSQGETQYF.